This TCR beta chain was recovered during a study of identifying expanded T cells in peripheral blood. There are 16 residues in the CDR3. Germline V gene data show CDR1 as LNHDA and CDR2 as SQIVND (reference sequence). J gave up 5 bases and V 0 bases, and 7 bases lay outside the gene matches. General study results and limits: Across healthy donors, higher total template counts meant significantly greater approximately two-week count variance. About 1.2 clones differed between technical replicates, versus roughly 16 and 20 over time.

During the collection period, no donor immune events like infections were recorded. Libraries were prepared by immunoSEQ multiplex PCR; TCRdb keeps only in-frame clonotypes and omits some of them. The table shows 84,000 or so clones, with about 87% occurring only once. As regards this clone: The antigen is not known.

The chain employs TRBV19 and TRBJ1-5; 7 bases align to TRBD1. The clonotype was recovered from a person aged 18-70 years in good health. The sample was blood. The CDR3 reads CASSIDRGQVDQPQHF. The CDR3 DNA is TGTGCCAGTAGTATAGATCGAGGACAGGTGGATCAGCCCCAGCATTTT. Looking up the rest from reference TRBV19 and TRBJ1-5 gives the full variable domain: DGGITQSPKYLFRKEGQNVTLSCEQNLNHDAMYWYRQDPGQGLRLIYYSQIVNDFQKGDIAEGYSVSREKKESFPLTVTSAQKNPTAFYLCASSIDRGQVDQPQHFGDGTRLSIL.